This T cell receptor beta chain emerged from a study of cytomegalovirus exposure and HLA in healthy donors. The PCR was carried out with 60 Vbeta primers and 13 Jbeta primers. The method was immunoSEQ multiplex PCR; TCRdb's version includes in-frame clones alone and lacks a portion of them. The sample lists fewer than 120,000 clones, approximately 82% seen once, with around an eighth in the top ten. This clone was recorded only once. The sequenced sample consisted of PBMCs. The clonotype originates from a man between 25 and 39 years old in good health and CMV-seropositive.

CDR3 coding DNA: TGTGCCAGCAGCCCTAGCGGGGGGGACACCGGGGAGCTGTTTTTT. Translation gives CASSPSGGDTGELFF. The rearrangement joins TRBV9 to TRBJ2-2; 12 bases fit TRBD2. CDR1 and CDR2 (germline): SGDLS, YYNGEE. V lost 4 bases and J lost 3; bases outside the gene matches: 1. The CDR3 length is 15 residues.